The rows below give T cell receptor beta chains drawn from one sample of a study of PD-1 blockade in classical Hodgkin lymphoma. Some clones are missing from TCRdb's copy, which holds only in-frame ones; the method was immunoSEQ multiplex PCR. The table includes approximately 100,000 clones, around 89% detected once. This sample comprised peripheral blood mononuclear cells (PBMCs), obtained before the second cycle of nivolumab. The receptors here all came from a human donor with classical Hodgkin lymphoma. Each CDR3 is given with its conserved first and last residue. D genes are given only for firm matches. Not all rows give a size; the values are once, few, many and, for expanded clones, a class.

cdr3_aa	cdr3_nt	d_call	v_call	clone_size	j_call
CASRLAGGNNEQFF	TGCGCCAGCAGACTAGCGGGGGGGAACAATGAGCAGTTCTTC	TRBD2	TRBV10-2	.	TRBJ2-1
CASLIWSSSSYNEQFF	TGTGCCAGCCTTATTTGGTCTTCCAGCTCCTACAATGAGCAGTTCTTC	.	TRBV7-8	.	TRBJ2-1
CASSRRGSYEQYF	TGTGCCAGCTCCCGGCGGGGCTCCTACGAGCAGTACTTC	.	TRBV6-1	.	TRBJ2-7
CATSRDPLYEQYF	TGTGCCACCAGCAGAGACCCCCTTTACGAGCAGTACTTC	.	TRBV15	.	TRBJ2-7
CASSEQGARTEAFF	TGTGCCAGCAGTGAACAGGGGGCTAGGACTGAAGCTTTCTTT	TRBD1	TRBV6-1	.	TRBJ1-1
CASSPPGTGVNYGYTF	TGTGCCAGCAGCCCCCCCGGGACAGGGGTTAACTATGGCTACACCTTC	TRBD1	TRBV5-6	.	TRBJ1-2
CASSQEGRDNEKLFF	TGCGCCAGCAGCCAAGAAGGCAGGGACAATGAAAAACTGTTTTTT	.	TRBV4-1	.	TRBJ1-4
CASSYLGQGWAYTF	TGTGCCAGCAGTTACTTGGGACAGGGATGGGCCTACACCTTC	TRBD1	TRBV6-5	once	TRBJ1-2
CASSLYSLPSGGETDTQYF	TGTGCCAGCAGCTTGTACTCCCTCCCTAGCGGGGGGGAAACAGATACGCAGTATTTT	TRBD2	TRBV5-6	.	TRBJ2-3
CASSWGQASSGANVLTF	TGTGCCAGCAGCTGGGGACAGGCCAGCTCTGGGGCCAACGTCCTGACTTTC	TRBD1	TRBV11-2	.	TRBJ2-6
CASSPAGASVNEQFF	TGCGCCAGCAGCCCCGCGGGGGCAAGCGTCAATGAGCAGTTCTTC	.	TRBV5-1	.	TRBJ2-1
CASSPIGTSGQETQYF	TGTGCCAGTAGCCCCATAGGGACTAGCGGGCAAGAGACCCAGTACTTC	TRBD2	TRBV19	.	TRBJ2-5
CASSLQGATGELFF	TGTGCCAGCAGCTTACAGGGGGCAACCGGGGAGCTGTTTTTT	TRBD1	TRBV5-8	.	TRBJ2-2
CASSVATPNPQYF	TGTGCCAGCAGCGTAGCGACTCCCAATCCGCAGTATTTT	.	TRBV9	.	TRBJ2-3
CASSQDHGGGAFF	TGTGCCAGCAGCCAAGATCACGGGGGAGGAGCTTTCTTT	.	TRBV4-2	.	TRBJ1-1
CASSLAGEGQFF	TGCGCCAGCAGCCTAGCGGGGGAGGGGCAGTTCTTC	TRBD2	TRBV10-2	.	TRBJ2-1
CASSLGRGGGNEQFF	TGTGCCAGCAGCTTGGGCCGCGGGGGGGGCAATGAGCAGTTCTTC	TRBD2	TRBV5-4	.	TRBJ2-1
CSVGRTDTQYF	TGCAGCGTTGGCAGAACAGATACGCAGTATTTT	.	TRBV29-1	.	TRBJ2-3
CASRNDRVYGYTF	TGTGCCAGCAGAAACGACAGGGTTTATGGCTACACCTTC	TRBD1	TRBV5-4	.	TRBJ1-2
CSVLLAGGKGSTDTQYF	TGCAGCGTTCTTCTAGCGGGGGGCAAGGGGAGCACAGATACGCAGTATTTT	TRBD2	TRBV29-1	.	TRBJ2-3
CASSLVPDYNEQFF	TGTGCCAGCAGCTTAGTTCCTGACTACAATGAGCAGTTCTTC	.	TRBV7-9	.	TRBJ2-1
CASSILGRNTEAFF	TGTGCCAGTAGTATTTTAGGACGGAACACTGAAGCTTTCTTT	.	TRBV19	.	TRBJ1-1
CASSFGHRNTEAFF	TGTGCCAGCAGCTTCGGACATCGGAACACTGAAGCTTTCTTT	.	TRBV5-8	.	TRBJ1-1
CASSPRGIQLGSF	TGTGCCAGCAGCCCCAGAGGGATCCAGCTAGGGAGCTTC	.	TRBV7-8	once	TRBJ1-2
CASSLLAGDTDTQYF	TGTGCCAGCAGCTTATTAGCGGGGGACACAGATACGCAGTATTTT	TRBD2	TRBV11-2	once	TRBJ2-3
CASSFRQSSTDTQYF	TGTGCCAGCAGCTTCCGGCAGTCGAGCACAGATACGCAGTATTTT	.	TRBV7-9	.	TRBJ2-3
CASSPRRVDEGQGYGYTF	TGTGCCAGCAGCCCCCGGAGGGTGGATGAGGGACAGGGGTACGGCTACACCTTC	TRBD1	TRBV9	once	TRBJ1-2
CASSLGQHTEAFF	TGTGCCAGCAGCCTGGGACAGCACACTGAAGCTTTCTTT	TRBD1	TRBV27	.	TRBJ1-1
CASSSGMNYNEQFF	TGTGCCAGCAGCTCAGGGATGAACTACAATGAGCAGTTCTTC	.	TRBV6-5	.	TRBJ2-1
CASSSPLFFGEETQYF	TGTGCCAGCAGCTCCCCCCTTTTCTTTGGGGAAGAGACCCAGTACTTC	.	TRBV7-9	.	TRBJ2-5
CASSSGTGSLLLYGYTF	TGTGCCAGTAGTTCCGGGACAGGGAGTTTACTTCTCTATGGCTACACCTTC	TRBD1	TRBV19	.	TRBJ1-2
CASSLDSGRVNEQFF	TGTGCCAGCAGCTTAGACTCGGGGCGGGTAAATGAGCAGTTCTTC	.	TRBV11-3	.	TRBJ2-1
CASSLGGDRVGYEQYF	TGTGCCAGCAGCTTAGGTGGAGACAGGGTGGGGTACGAGCAGTACTTC	TRBD1	TRBV7-2	.	TRBJ2-7
CASSGDGAGEQYF	TGTGCCAGCAGCGGGGACGGAGCGGGGGAGCAGTACTTC	TRBD2	TRBV9	once	TRBJ2-7
CASRARTSPYEQYF	TGTGCCAGCCGCGCCAGGACTAGCCCCTACGAGCAGTACTTC	TRBD2	TRBV27	.	TRBJ2-7
CASSLGGASEQFF	TGTGCCAGCAGCTTAGGGGGGGCGAGTGAGCAGTTCTTC	.	TRBV7-7	.	TRBJ2-1
CASRLGTEAFF	TGTGCCAGCAGATTAGGCACTGAAGCTTTCTTT	.	TRBV11-2	few	TRBJ1-1
CASSLAPGADYEQYF	TGCGCCAGCAGCTTGGCCCCAGGGGCTGATTACGAGCAGTACTTC	.	TRBV5-1	.	TRBJ2-7
CASSRVPGELFF	TGTGCCAGCAGTCGGGTCCCCGGGGAGCTGTTTTTT	.	TRBV28	.	TRBJ2-2
CAGGSGEGTEAFF	TGTGCCGGAGGCTCGGGGGAAGGTACTGAAGCTTTCTTT	.	TRBV6-1	.	TRBJ1-1
CASSQDSGGGAETQYF	TGTGCCAGCAGCCAAGATTCCGGCGGGGGGGCTGAGACCCAGTACTTC	TRBD2	TRBV7-2	.	TRBJ2-5
CASSDSLSGGAREETQYF	TGTGCCAGTAGTGACTCCCTTAGCGGGGGGGCCCGGGAAGAGACCCAGTACTTC	TRBD2	TRBV19	.	TRBJ2-5
CASSYMDGRTYEQYF	TGTGCCAGCAGCTATATGGACGGTCGTACCTACGAGCAGTACTTC	.	TRBV7-3	.	TRBJ2-7
CASSFGGAYEQYF	TGTGCCAGCAGCTTTGGGGGAGCATACGAGCAGTACTTC	.	TRBV11-2	.	TRBJ2-7
CASSADSGPVVGTYEQYF	TGTGCCAGCAGCGCGGACAGCGGCCCGGTTGTGGGGACCTACGAGCAGTACTTC	.	TRBV9	.	TRBJ2-7
CASTHRSELGELNIMNTEAFF	TGCGCCAGCACCCACCGATCCGAACTAGGGGAACTTAACATCATGAACACTGAAGCTTTCTTT	.	TRBV4-3	.	TRBJ1-1
CASSLLWGRYTF	TGTGCCAGCAGCTTACTCTGGGGACGCTACACCTTC	.	TRBV7-2	.	TRBJ1-2
CATSREGRPGTDTQYF	TGTGCCACCAGCAGAGAGGGCAGGCCCGGCACAGATACGCAGTATTTT	.	TRBV15	.	TRBJ2-3
CASSPSGETQYF	TGTGCCAGCAGCCCCTCGGGGGAGACCCAGTACTTC	.	TRBV5-4	.	TRBJ2-5
CASSPAWRGSYNEQFF	TGTGCCAGCAGCCCGGCGTGGCGGGGCTCCTACAATGAGCAGTTCTTC	.	TRBV11-2	.	TRBJ2-1
CASSLRAGNDYGYTF	TGTGCCAGCAGTCTGAGGGCCGGAAACGACTATGGCTACACCTTC	.	TRBV25-1	once	TRBJ1-2
CASSYSMNTEAFF	TGTGCCAGCAGTTACAGCATGAACACTGAAGCTTTCTTT	.	TRBV6-5	.	TRBJ1-1
CASSLVGLNTEAFF	TGTGCCAGCAGTTTAGTGGGGTTGAACACTGAAGCTTTCTTT	.	TRBV27	once	TRBJ1-1
CASSMFGGPTPYNEQFF	TGTGCCAGTAGTATGTTCGGGGGGCCTACACCCTACAATGAGCAGTTCTTC	.	TRBV19	.	TRBJ2-1
CASSLDSGIAYEQYF	TGTGCCAGCAGCTTAGATTCTGGGATTGCCTACGAGCAGTACTTC	.	TRBV11-2	.	TRBJ2-7